This entry lists 8 T cell receptor beta chains sequenced from one sample in a study of CD8 T cells in ankylosing spondylitis. TCRdb called the 5' RACE reads again in MiXCR, with one record for every CDR3 protein. The sample has approximately 520,000 distinct CDR3 sequences; under 5.5% are singletons. Their cognate antigens are unknown. Study findings and constraints: Roughly eight highly homologous variants made up a TCR beta motif that seemed to typify ankylosing spondylitis blood.

Sequencing was performed on blood, either unsorted or a sorted T cell fraction (not recorded which). Source of these receptors: a male donor with ankylosing spondylitis.

CDR3 in DNA: TGTGCCAGCAGTTACTCGGGCCGCGGGGCCAACGTCCTGACTTTC. It specifies CASSYSGRGANVLTF. The genes are TRBV6-2 or TRBV6-3 and TRBJ2-6; D is unclear. V shed 0 bases and J shed 4 bases, with 7 bases lying between them. This CDR3 comprises 15 residues. Germline V gene sequence: CDR1 MNHEY, CDR2 SVGEGT.

The V gene is TRBV24-1, the J gene TRBJ2-2; TRBD2 agrees at 11 bases. The CDR3 length is 18 residues. Germline assignment: CDR1 KGHDR and CDR2 SFDVKD. V lost 0 bases, J lost 6 bases, and 8 bases stayed unmatched. The CDR3 region has the DNA TGTGCCACCAGTGATTTGCCACTAGCGGGAGACGGGGCCGGGGAGCTGTTTTTT. Translated, it gives CATSDLPLAGDGAGELFF.

This clonotype occurred a few times. This chain connects TRBV4-2 to TRBJ2-2; possible D gene TRBD2, 5 bases. Germline V gives CDR1 LGHNA, CDR2 YNFKEQ. This CDR3 has 17 residues. The V end was cut by 1 base, the J end by 1 base, with 13 bases between. The CDR3 loop reads CASSQGAGGWNTGELFF. The DNA of the CDR3 is TGTGCCAGCAGCCAAGGAGCTGGCGGGTGGAACACCGGGGAGCTGTTTTTT.

This clonotype has a count of ten or more. The chain has TRBV28 and TRBJ1-2, with 7 positions matching TRBD1. After removal of 2 bases from V and 7 bases from J, the junction contained 13 bases not matched to a gene. This CDR3 region has 16 residues. In germline, CDR1 is MDHEN, CDR2 SYDVKM. The CDR3 here is CASSLLRDRFLRGYTF. For the CDR3, the DNA is TGTGCCAGCAGTTTACTTAGGGACAGATTCCTCCGTGGCTACACCTTC.

This clonotype was picked up many times. The rearrangement links TRBV6-2 or TRBV6-3 to TRBJ1-5; 8 bases are shared with TRBD1. Germline lookup yields CDR1 MNHEY and CDR2 SVGEGT. CDR3 length: 16 amino acids. After removal of 0 bases from V and 5 bases from J, the junction contained 6 bases not matched to a gene. The CDR3 region is CASSYSPGQGHQPQHF. The CDR3 bases are TGTGCCAGCAGTTACTCACCAGGACAGGGCCATCAGCCCCAGCATTTT.

The chain combines TRBV12-3 or TRBV12-4 with TRBJ2-3, with a weak D call TRBD2 (6 bases). V gave up 5 bases and J gave up 1 base, with 10 bases separating them. This CDR3 spans 14 amino acids. This CDR3 is CASSQLARTDTQYF. CDR3 coding DNA: TGTGCCAGCAGTCAACTAGCTCGCACAGATACGCAGTATTTT.

In this sample, this clonotype turned up many times. This chain uses TRBV29-1 with TRBJ2-2; 11 positions match TRBD1. V shed 8 bases and J 6 bases; nucleotides not matched to a gene: 8. Germline V CDR1 and CDR2: SQVTM, ANQGSEA. The CDR3 has 14 amino acids. The CDR3: CSPGQGAYAGELFF. The CDR3 DNA sequence: TGCAGCCCAGGACAGGGGGCCTACGCCGGGGAGCTGTTTTTT.

This clonotype was found a few times. V gene TRBV28 combines with J gene TRBJ1-5; 7 nucleotides match TRBD1. In germline, CDR1 is MDHEN, CDR2 SYDVKM. With V trimmed by 3 bases and J by 4 bases, 6 bases remained unmatched. The CDR3 has 15 residues. The CDR3 loop reads CASSLRQGRNQPQHF. The CDR3 DNA sequence: TGTGCCAGCAGTTTGAGACAGGGAAGAAATCAGCCCCAGCATTTT.